The source of this T cell receptor beta chain is a study of cytomegalovirus exposure and HLA in healthy donors. Study-level background: Around 80 million unique TCR sequences came from HLA-typed donors in an early release. Findings and caveats of the study: Presence/absence results assume similar sequencing depth per donor, which may not hold. Accurate predictions that matched the HLA-A and HLA-B alleles of most subjects were reportedly made from TCR beta sequences. Later genetic work tied a missense DCLRE1C variant to beta-chain V and J trimming.

Germline CDR1 reads LGHNA; CDR2 reads YSLEER. This CDR3 has 14 amino acids. Trimming left V 0 bases short and J 6 bases short, with 12 bases between. In the PCR, 60 Vbeta and 13 Jbeta primers were used. Using immunoSEQ multiplex PCR, the repertoire was profiled, and TCRdb retains in-frame clones only, with some absent. Among 200,000 or so clones listed, almost 80% were seen once. Worth noting for this clone: Antigen: not known.

The rearrangement uses TRBV4-3 and TRBJ2-7; D ambiguous. This TCR was sampled from a man aged 18-30 years in good health and CMV-seronegative. Input material: PBMCs. CDR3 sequence: CASSQDLVASEQYF. The CDR3 nucleotides are TGCGCCAGCAGCCAAGACCTGGTCGCCAGCGAGCAGTACTTC.